The clone carrying this TCR beta chain was detected once. Its antigen is unidentified. This entry belongs to a study of T cells in tuberculosis. Regarding time point: new active TB diagnosis, blood taken before or within 7 days of starting treatment. Patients were newly diagnosed, HIV-seronegative, and aged 18 or older. Tuberculosis was confirmed by positive sputum smear and/or M. tuberculosis culture. Findings of the study overall: Selection depended on which cryopreserved specimens were available. Smaller alpha distances in active tuberculosis partly reflected shorter CDR3-alpha lengths.

The method was immunoSEQ multiplex PCR; TCRdb's version includes in-frame clones alone and lacks a portion of them. The data show tens of thousands of clones, nearly 90% seen once. The ends were cut back, 3 bases at V and 2 bases at J, with 7 bases in the middle. CDR1 and CDR2 from the germline V gene are LNHDA and SQIVND (reference sequence). The CDR3 covers 13 residues. The sample in question was PBMCs, obtained at tuberculosis diagnosis. This TCR was sampled from an adult with tuberculosis. The chain carries TRBV19 and TRBJ1-2; no clear D. The CDR3: CASSMGRNYGYTF. The CDR3 DNA reads TGTGCCAGTAGTATGGGCCGGAACTATGGCTACACCTTC.